Sequencing of this T cell receptor beta chain was carried out in a study of T cells expressing NK-cell markers. Study in general: Most of the eight sequenced donors were HCMV-seropositive; one was seronegative.

Of note for this clonotype: What it recognizes is unknown.

5'RACE template switching with UMIs produced the TCR beta cDNA. One entry per CDR3 protein, without DNA, is what TCRdb gives after re-calling the 5' RACE reads. The sample has about 460,000 distinct CDR3 sequences, and its top ten clones hold 1.4%. CDR1 and CDR2 (germline): SGHRS, YFSETQ. This CDR3 is built from 12 residues. Study-wide points: Whether expanded NKG2C+ T cell clones recognized HCMV stayed uncertain. In four donors, dominant clonotypes made up about 25-60.1% of CD3+CD56-NKG2C+ cells.

The source of this sequence is a woman aged 45 to 65 in good health. The sample was blood T cells: a sorted CD56 or NKG2C T cell subset, CD4+ or CD8+ T cells, or bulk PBMC T cells (not recorded which). The gene calls are TRBV5-1 and TRBJ2-1; TCRdb outputs TRBD1, but without DNA this stays unchecked. The chain's CDR3 is CASSPRQGEQFF.